Described below is a single T cell receptor beta chain sequence and its context. The antigen is unknown. The data were taken from a study of radiotherapy plus CTLA-4 blockade in lung cancer. Looking at the study overall: Overall, around 20% of patients showed an objective response, while about 30% attained disease control.

Study outcomes and limitations: Subsequent to radiotherapy plus ipilimumab, tumor-derived TCR clones underwent expansion in blood.

TCRdb's table, derived via immunoSEQ multiplex PCR, lists solely in-frame clones and lacks some. This sample yields some 70,000 clones, of which less than 80% are seen a single time; 8.5% to 10% belongs to the top ten. V shed 0 bases, J shed 3 bases, and the junction held 9 bases outside the gene matches. In germline, CDR1 is SGDLS, CDR2 YYNGEE. The CDR3 length is 17 residues. Focal radiation was given together with CTLA-4 blockade (ipilimumab) to patients with chemo-refractory metastatic non-small-cell lung cancer. The sequencing here drew on peripheral blood, taken from a patient treated with radiotherapy plus ipilimumab. The chain has TRBV9 and TRBJ1-2, with 9 bases aligning to TRBD1. This TCR was sampled from a human donor with non-small cell lung cancer who had a complete response to radiotherapy plus ipilimumab. The CDR3 nucleotides are TGTGCCAGCAGCGTAGGCCCTCACAGGGGGCGCGACTATGGCTACACCTTC. Protein product: CASSVGPHRGRDYGYTF.